The 25 T cell receptor beta chains listed next were all sequenced from one sample in a study of Ad26.COV2.S vaccination and SARS-CoV-2 variants. Assay: immunoSEQ multiplex PCR; the TCRdb copy retains only in-frame clones and omits some. The table shows 440,000 or so clones, with 90% occurring only once. This sample's treatment: roughly 19 received Ad26.COV2.S at low or high dose, single or two shots; 5 received placebo; per-sample allocation not given. At day 63 after the first vaccine or placebo injection, samples were drawn. Sample: peripheral blood, taken in a trial of Ad26.COV2.S vaccine versus placebo. Source of these receptors: a person between 18 and 59 years old who received the Ad26.COV2.S COVID-19 vaccine or a placebo.

Only a few counts were recorded for this clone. This chain connects TRBV14 to TRBJ2-1; D perhaps matches TRBD2 (5 bases). The CDR3 length is 17 residues. Trimming shortened V by 1 base and J by 7 bases, and 20 bases separated the two germline ends. CDR1 and CDR2 (germline): SGHDN, FVKESK. CDR3 sequence reads: CASSQVDLRLIKNEQFF. DNA of the CDR3: TGTGCCAGCAGCCAAGTAGACTTGAGACTAATAAAAAATGAGCAGTTCTTC.

The genes are TRBV7-6 and TRBJ2-6; D may be TRBD2 (5 bases). The CDR3 has 18 amino acids. Germline loops: CDR1 SGHVS, CDR2 FNYEAQ. Trimming left V 5 bases short and J 0 bases short, with 17 bases between. This CDR3 reads CASSPRVRIFSGANVLTF. DNA of the CDR3: TGTGCCAGCAGCCCGAGGGTCAGGATTTTCTCTGGGGCCAACGTCCTGACTTTC.

The V call is TRBV9, the J call TRBJ2-1; 7 bases line up with TRBD2. Trimming removed 3 bases from V and 0 bases from J; junction bases left unmatched: 9. The germline CDR1 and CDR2 sequences are SGDLS and YYNGEE. CDR3 length: 17 residues. CDR3 sequence (DNA): TGTGCCAGCAGCGAACCCCAGGGAGGGTACTCCTACAATGAGCAGTTCTTC. It translates to CASSEPQGGYSYNEQFF.

The CDR3 sequence is CASSLRQEPYNEQFF. As DNA, the CDR3 is TGTGCCAGCAGCTTGAGACAGGAACCCTACAATGAGCAGTTCTTC. The V gene is TRBV5-4, the J gene TRBJ2-1, with D perhaps TRBD1 (6 bases). The CDR3 spans 15 residues. V lost 1 base and J lost 2, with 10 bases in between. Per germline, CDR1 SGHNT and CDR2 YYREEE (reference sequence). Looking up the rest from reference TRBV5-4 and TRBJ2-1 gives the full variable domain: ETGVTQSPTHLIKTRGQQVTLRCSSQSGHNTVSWYQQALGQGPQFIFQYYREEENGRGNFPPRFSGLQFPNYSSELNVNALELDDSALYLCASSLRQEPYNEQFFGPGTRLTVL.

This sequence joins TRBV7-7 and TRBJ2-1; 14 bases are a match to TRBD2. Germline CDR1 SSHAT, CDR2 FNYEAQ (reference sequence). This CDR3 region has 15 residues. With V trimmed by 5 bases and J by 8 bases, 5 bases remained unmatched. The CDR3 loop is CASSLGLAGVDEQFF. CDR3 coding DNA: TGTGCCAGCAGCCTGGGACTAGCGGGAGTGGATGAGCAGTTCTTC.

The chain employs TRBV7-2 and TRBJ2-7; 12 bases fit TRBD2. V trimming: 2 bases; J trimming: 3 bases; junction bases outside the gene matches: 5. The germline V gene has CDR1 SGHTA and CDR2 FQGNSA. CDR3 length: 16 residues. The CDR3 region has the DNA TGTGCCAGCAGCTTATACAGGACTAGCGGGAACTACGAGCAGTACTTC. Translated: CASSLYRTSGNYEQYF.

V gene TRBV18 combines with J gene TRBJ1-2; 9 bases agree with TRBD1. Germline trimming cut 5 bases from V and 4 bases from J; bases unmatched to any gene: 8. CDR3 length equals 15 residues. Germline CDR1 and CDR2: KGHSH and LQKENI. CDR3 protein: CASSSDRGRGYGYTF. The CDR3 coding sequence is TGTGCCAGCTCATCGGACAGGGGCAGGGGCTATGGCTACACCTTC.

CDR3 sequence (DNA): TGTGCCAGCAGTTCTGAAAGGCGACAAGAGACCCAGTACTTC. Translating it yields CASSSERRQETQYF. J is TRBJ2-5 and V is TRBV28, with D hard to call. This CDR3 has 14 amino acids. Germline V gene sequence: CDR1 MDHEN, CDR2 SYDVKM. V was trimmed by 4 bases and J by 2 bases, leaving 11 bases between them.

As for this clone: This sample includes further DNA sequences coding for the same CDR3. The rearrangement links TRBV5-6 to TRBJ2-7, with D unclear. Germline V gene sequence: CDR1 SGHDT, CDR2 YYEEEE. V was trimmed by 0 bases and J by 1 base, leaving 8 bases between them. This CDR3 is built from 14 residues. CDR3 sequence (DNA): TGTGCCAGCAGCTTGGCTGCGGTGTCCTACGAGCAGTACTTC. It encodes CASSLAAVSYEQYF.

This clone has only one observation. V usage is TRBV4-1 and J usage is TRBJ2-5; TRBD2 matches 8 bases. This CDR3 is built from 15 residues. Germline values: CDR1 MGHRA, CDR2 YSYEKL. The V segment lost 1 base and the J segment 5 bases; nucleotides outside the gene matches: 6. The CDR3 nucleotides read TGCGCCAGCAGCCAAGGTCTAGCGGGCCATGAGACCCAGTACTTC. It specifies CASSQGLAGHETQYF.

This clone was seen only a few times. V and J are TRBV10-3 and TRBJ2-1; 7 positions agree with TRBD2. Germline CDR1 and CDR2: ENHRY and SYGVKD. Germline trimming cut 6 bases from V and 6 bases from J; bases unmatched to any gene: 2. This CDR3 is 12 amino acids long. CDR3 sequence: CAIRVAGNEQFF. The CDR3 region has the DNA TGTGCCATCAGGGTAGCGGGCAATGAGCAGTTCTTC.

This clone was detected only a few times. CDR3 region: CASRFSGTHYEQYF. The CDR3 nucleotides read TGTGCCAGCAGATTTAGCGGGACCCACTACGAGCAGTACTTC. V usage is TRBV28 and J usage is TRBJ2-7; 8 bases match TRBD2. This CDR3 comprises 14 residues. Germline CDR1 is MDHEN and CDR2 is SYDVKM. The V and J ends lost 6 bases and 3 bases, in that order; junction bases with no gene match: 7. Variable domain in full (rest from reference TRBV28 and TRBJ2-7): DVKVTQSSRYLVKRTGEKVFLECVQDMDHENMFWYRQDPGLGLRLIYFSYDVKMKEKGDIPEGYSVSREKKERFSLILESASTNQTSMYLCASRFSGTHYEQYFGPGTRLTVT.

This sequence joins TRBV7-8 and TRBJ2-7, with 11 positions matching TRBD1. This CDR3 is built from 18 residues. Trimming cost V 2 bases and J 0 bases; bases outside gene matches: 9. Germline assignment: CDR1 SGHVS and CDR2 FQNEAQ. The CDR3 coding sequence is TGTGCCAGCAGCTTACTTTCGCCCGGGACAGGGGGCTCCTACGAGCAGTACTTC. This gives the protein CASSLLSPGTGGSYEQYF.

This clone was recorded once. This chain joins TRBV19 and TRBJ1-5; D unclear. The CDR3 spans 14 residues. V was cut by 7 bases and J by 1 base, with 11 bases left in between. The germline V gene has CDR1 LNHDA and CDR2 SQIVND (reference sequence). The CDR3: CASTISGSNQPQHF. In DNA form, the CDR3 reads TGTGCCAGTACGATCTCTGGGAGCAATCAGCCCCAGCATTTT.

The genes are TRBV7-9 and TRBJ2-1; possible D gene TRBD1, 5 bases. Germline CDR1 SEHNR, CDR2 FQNEAQ (reference sequence). The CDR3 extends over 14 amino acids. V was trimmed by 10 bases and J by 1 base, leaving 14 bases between them. The CDR3 nucleotides read TGTGCCACCTCGACAGACTCTTCCTACAATGAGCAGTTCTTC. This sequence encodes CATSTDSSYNEQFF.

The chain couples TRBV5-4 to TRBJ2-1; 12 positions agree with TRBD2. The germline gives CDR1 SGHNT, CDR2 YYREEE (reference sequence). V lost 1 base and J lost 6; bases outside the gene matches: 5. The CDR3 length is 16 residues. The CDR3 nucleotides read TGTGCCAGCAGCTTGCGGGGACTAGCGGGCTTCAATGAGCAGTTCTTC. This codes for CASSLRGLAGFNEQFF. The full variable domain, with the rest looked up from reference TRBV5-4 and TRBJ2-1, is ETGVTQSPTHLIKTRGQQVTLRCSSQSGHNTVSWYQQALGQGPQFIFQYYREEENGRGNFPPRFSGLQFPNYSSELNVNALELDDSALYLCASSLRGLAGFNEQFFGPGTRLTVL.

The chain recombines TRBV7-8 with TRBJ2-3; D unresolved. Trimming left V 1 base short and J 3 bases short, with 11 bases between. The germline CDR1 and CDR2 sequences are SGHVS and FQNEAQ. This CDR3 spans 15 amino acids. The CDR3 nucleotides read TGTGCCAGCAGCTTAGAGGCCGCGATGACAGATACGCAGTATTTT. Its translation is CASSLEAAMTDTQYF.

The genes are TRBV10-3 and TRBJ2-1; a possible D gene is TRBD2 (7 bases). CDR1 ENHRY and CDR2 SYGVKD come from the germline V gene. There are 15 residues in the CDR3. Trimming stripped 0 bases from V and 7 bases from J, with 13 bases between. The CDR3, as DNA: TGTGCCATCAGTGAGTCTTTGGGGGGGCAAAATGAGCAGTTCTTC. Its translation is CAISESLGGQNEQFF.

This chain uses TRBV7-2 with TRBJ2-1; D is uncertain. Germline lookup yields CDR1 SGHTA and CDR2 FQGNSA. V lost 5 bases and J lost 5, with 10 bases in between. CDR3 length equals 13 residues. For the CDR3, the DNA is TGTGCCAGCAGCCCCTTGCGGAACAATGAGCAGTTCTTC. It encodes CASSPLRNNEQFF.

The chain uses TRBV5-6 and TRBJ2-3; TRBD1 matches at 8 bases. The CDR3 spans 14 residues. V was pared by 6 bases and J by 2 bases, with 5 bases of the junction left unmatched. CDR1 is SGHDT and CDR2 is YYEEEE in the germline V gene. The CDR3 region has the DNA TGTGCCAGCACTAGACAGGGGTCCACAGATACGCAGTATTTT. Translating gives CASTRQGSTDTQYF.

V usage is TRBV11-1 and J usage is TRBJ1-2; D gene unclear. The germline V and J ends were trimmed by 5 bases and 8 bases, with 15 bases remaining between them. Germline CDR1 and CDR2: SGHAT and FQDESV (reference sequence). This CDR3 contains 13 residues. The CDR3 coding sequence is TGTGCCAGCAGCGACCGGGCCGCTCGCGGCTACACCTTC. Protein product: CASSDRAARGYTF.

J is TRBJ1-3 and V is TRBV11-2, with D perhaps TRBD1 (6 bases). CDR1 and CDR2 (germline): SGHAT, FQNNGV. CDR3 length: 15 residues. Trimming left V 5 bases short and J 0 bases short, with 11 bases between. The CDR3 DNA is TGTGCCAGCAGCAGAACAGGGACCTCTGGAAACACCATATATTTT. It translates to CASSRTGTSGNTIYF. Full variable domain (remainder filled in from reference TRBV11-2 and TRBJ1-3): EAGVAQSPRYKIIEKRQSVAFWCNPISGHATLYWYQQILGQGPKLLIQFQNNGVVDDSQLPKDRFSAERLKGVDSTLKIQPAKLEDSAVYLCASSRTGTSGNTIYFGEGSWLTVV.

The rearrangement joins TRBV9 to TRBJ1-2; a weak D match, TRBD1 (6 bases). The CDR3 spans 16 residues. V was clipped by 3 bases and J by 0 bases, with 15 bases between them. The germline gives CDR1 SGDLS, CDR2 YYNGEE. The CDR3 coding sequence is TGTGCCAGCAGCGCCTACGACAGGAAAGCTAACTATGGCTACACCTTC. This gives the protein CASSAYDRKANYGYTF.

As to this clone: An end of the junction differs from the germline gene, which may be a read error. This rearrangement joins TRBV4-3 to TRBJ2-7; D assignment may be TRBD1 or TRBD2 (5 bases each). The germline CDR1 and CDR2 sequences are LGHNA and YSLEER. CDR3 length: 16 amino acids. CDR3 sequence reads: CTSSQGTGSPTYEQYF. CDR3 DNA sequence: TGCACCAGCAGCCAAGGGACGGGAAGCCCCACCTACGAGCAGTACTTC.

The chain couples TRBV12-3 or TRBV12-4 to TRBJ1-2; TRBD1 is a possible D gene (5 bases). Trimming cost V 5 bases and J 9 bases, with 13 bases left between them. CDR3 size: 12 residues. CDR3 nucleotides: TGTGCCAGCAGTCTGACCGGGACCCGCTACACCTTC. This sequence encodes CASSLTGTRYTF.